Presented here are 17 T cell receptor beta chains from one specimen sequenced in a study of blood T cell repertoires in COVID-19. Clones were read by immunoSEQ multiplex PCR, and TCRdb kept only the in-frame ones, dropping some. The sample includes about 83,000 clones, around 84% of them seen just once. The sample consisted of peripheral blood. The source of these receptors is a man older than 75 with active or convalescent COVID-19.

The rearrangement joins TRBV4-2 to TRBJ2-1, with 7 bases fitting TRBD1. Germline CDR1 is LGHNA and CDR2 is YNFKEQ. Trimming at V came to 2 bases and at J to 2 bases, leaving 3 bases not matched to a gene. The CDR3 runs to 15 residues. Written as DNA, the CDR3 is TGTGCCAGCAGCCAAAACAGGGGCACCTACAATGAGCAGTTCTTC. This translates into CASSQNRGTYNEQFF.

This clone appeared a single time. V usage is TRBV7-9 and J usage is TRBJ2-2, with D possibly matching TRBD1 (6 bases). V shed 1 base and J shed 4 bases, with 10 bases lying between them. Per the germline V gene, CDR1 is SEHNR and CDR2 is FQNEAQ (reference sequence). CDR3 length: 15 amino acids. The CDR3 protein is CASSLVGGSTGELFF. CDR3 sequence (DNA): TGTGCCAGCAGCTTAGTAGGGGGTAGCACCGGGGAGCTGTTTTTT.

This chain uses TRBV19 with TRBJ1-1, with D perhaps TRBD1 (5 bases). The V gene's germline CDR1 is LNHDA and CDR2 SQIVND (reference sequence). The CDR3 spans 14 residues. Trimming stripped 5 bases from V and 6 bases from J, with 16 bases between. The CDR3 loop reads CASSRGGAGAEAFF. The DNA of the CDR3 is TGTGCCAGTAGTCGGGGAGGGGCGGGGGCTGAAGCTTTCTTT.

This chain connects TRBV7-8 to TRBJ1-2; D perhaps matches TRBD1 (5 bases). The germline V gene has CDR1 SGHVS and CDR2 FQNEAQ. CDR3 length equals 16 residues. V lost 1 base and J lost 4, with 16 bases in between. The CDR3 here is CASSLVRDSRLYGYTF. In DNA, the CDR3 is TGTGCCAGCAGCTTAGTTCGTGACAGTAGACTCTATGGCTACACCTTC.

The rearrangement uses TRBV2 and TRBJ1-2; TRBD1 matches at 7 bases. CDR3 length: 19 amino acids. Germline CDR1 and CDR2: SNHLY and FYNNEI. Trimming cost V 4 bases and J 4 bases; bases outside gene matches: 21. The CDR3 is CASSGRLSGQRQGVYGYTF. The CDR3 DNA is TGTGCCAGCAGTGGGCGCTTGTCGGGACAGAGACAGGGTGTCTATGGCTACACCTTC.

The rearrangement joins TRBV4-1 to TRBJ1-2; TRBD1 agrees at 7 bases. Germline V gene lookup returns CDR1 MGHRA and CDR2 YSYEKL. This CDR3 has 15 amino acids. The trim removed 0 bases at V and 4 bases at J, leaving 5 bases unmatched. The CDR3 bases are TGCGCCAGCAGCCAAGAGATACGACAGGGCTATGGCTACACCTTC. As protein: CASSQEIRQGYGYTF.

V is TRBV3-1 (or the pseudogene TRBV3-2) and J is TRBJ1-2, with D possibly TRBD1 on 5 matching bases. CDR1 and CDR2 (germline): LGHDT, YNNKEL (reference sequence). The CDR3 runs to 15 residues. Between the trimmed V and J ends, which lost 0 bases and 8 bases, there was a span of 16 bases. The CDR3 DNA is TGTGCCAGCAGCCAAGATCTCGGGGGGACGAGGGGCTACACCTTC. Protein sequence: CASSQDLGGTRGYTF.

The chain carries TRBV11-3 and TRBJ1-2; TRBD1 matches 7 bases. Germline-derived CDR1 and CDR2 are SGHNT and YENEEA. Unmatched junction bases numbered 10, after V lost 5 bases and J lost 7 bases. The CDR3 has 14 residues. CDR3 sequence: CASSRGSQGSGYTF. For the CDR3, the DNA is TGTGCCAGCAGCCGTGGGTCACAGGGGTCTGGCTACACCTTC.

The chain recombines TRBV19 with TRBJ2-2, with TRBD2 identical over 8 bases. The CDR3 is 16 residues long. The ends lost 10 bases at V and 6 bases at J; junction bases unmatched: 16. Per germline, CDR1 LNHDA and CDR2 SQIVND (reference sequence). DNA for the CDR3: TGTGCCACTAGGGGATTGGGCGGGAGGAGTTCCGGGGAGCTGTTTTTT. It yields the protein CATRGLGGRSSGELFF.

The chain employs TRBV6-5 and TRBJ2-7, with TRBD2 matching 7 bases. Germline V gene data show CDR1 as MNHEY and CDR2 as SVGAGI. This CDR3 contains 13 residues. V dropped 7 bases and J dropped 4; count of bases not matched to a gene: 7. The CDR3 sequence is CASNLGGIYEQYV. CDR3 nucleotide sequence: TGTGCCAGCAACCTGGGGGGGATTTACGAGCAGTACGTC.

J is TRBJ2-6 and V is TRBV19; 7 bases are shared with TRBD1. V shed 7 bases, J shed 2 bases, and the junction held 2 bases outside the gene matches. The length of the CDR3 is 14 residues. Germline assignment: CDR1 LNHDA and CDR2 SQIVND (reference sequence). Written as DNA, the CDR3 is TGTGCCAGTAAAGACAGGGCTGGGGCCAACGTCCTGACTTTC. Translating gives CASKDRAGANVLTF.

The J gene is TRBJ2-3, the V gene TRBV24-1, with D possibly TRBD1 on 6 matching bases. The CDR3 has 13 residues. Trimming took off 5 bases at V and 6 bases at J, with 11 bases between the two ends. Germline loops: CDR1 KGHDR, CDR2 SFDVKD. CDR3 DNA sequence: TGTGCCACCAGTGTTCAGGGGACCGATACGCAGTATTTT. Its protein is CATSVQGTDTQYF.

The chain employs TRBV11-2 and TRBJ1-6; no clear D. Germline V lookup: CDR1 SGHAT, CDR2 FQNNGV. The CDR3 runs 15 residues. Trimming took 1 base from V and 7 from J, leaving 11 bases between them. The CDR3 coding sequence is TGTGCCAGCAGCTTAGCTGCGCCTCGAAATTCACCCCTCCACTTT. Its protein is CASSLAAPRNSPLHF.

The rearrangement joins TRBV5-1 to TRBJ2-5, with a possible D match to TRBD2 (5 bases). V was clipped by 0 bases and J by 7 bases, with 13 bases between them. Germline V gene data show CDR1 as SGHRS and CDR2 as YFSETQ. CDR3 length equals 14 residues. The CDR3 reads CASSLVPSAGTQYF. The CDR3 bases are TGCGCCAGCAGCTTGGTTCCCTCCGCGGGGACCCAGTACTTC.

The chain joins TRBV28 to TRBJ2-2; 9 positions match TRBD2. CDR3 length equals 15 residues. Germline CDR1 is MDHEN and CDR2 is SYDVKM. The junction had 5 bases not matched to a gene; V was cut back by 5 bases and J by 4 bases. CDR3 nucleotide sequence: TGTGCCAGCAGTGCTAGCGGGATGGTCACCGGGGAGCTGTTTTTT. The encoded protein is CASSASGMVTGELFF. Filled out from reference TRBV28 and TRBJ2-2, the complete variable domain reads DVKVTQSSRYLVKRTGEKVFLECVQDMDHENMFWYRQDPGLGLRLIYFSYDVKMKEKGDIPEGYSVSREKKERFSLILESASTNQTSMYLCASSASGMVTGELFFGEGSRLTVL.

The chain recombines TRBV28 with TRBJ2-7; 9 nucleotides agree with TRBD1. CDR1 is MDHEN, CDR2 SYDVKM, per germline. The CDR3 covers 13 residues. Trimming at V came to 3 bases and at J to 7 bases, leaving 4 bases not matched to a gene. In DNA, the CDR3 is TGTGCCAGCAGTTTCCGGGACAGGGTAGAGCAGTACGTC. Translated: CASSFRDRVEQYV.

V gene TRBV14 combines with J gene TRBJ2-1, with 11 nucleotides matching TRBD2. V was clipped by 5 bases and J by 14 bases; unmatched bases: 8. This CDR3 has 13 amino acids. Germline lookup yields CDR1 SGHDN and CDR2 FVKESK. The CDR3 DNA follows: TGTGCCAGCAGCTTCCTAGCGGGAGGCTGGGAGTTCTTC. Translating it yields CASSFLAGGWEFF.